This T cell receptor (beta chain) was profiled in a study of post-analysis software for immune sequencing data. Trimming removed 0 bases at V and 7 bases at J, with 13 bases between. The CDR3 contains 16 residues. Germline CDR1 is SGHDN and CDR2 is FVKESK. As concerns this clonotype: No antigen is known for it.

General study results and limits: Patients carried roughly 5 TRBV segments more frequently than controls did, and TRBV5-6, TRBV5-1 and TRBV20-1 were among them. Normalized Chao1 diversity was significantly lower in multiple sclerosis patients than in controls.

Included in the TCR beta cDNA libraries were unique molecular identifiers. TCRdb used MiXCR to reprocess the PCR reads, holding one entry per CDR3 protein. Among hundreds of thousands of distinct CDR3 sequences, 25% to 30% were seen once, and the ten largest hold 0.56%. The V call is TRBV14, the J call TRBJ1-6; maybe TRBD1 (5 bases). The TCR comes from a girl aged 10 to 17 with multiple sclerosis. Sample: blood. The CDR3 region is CASSQDRQGGNSPLHF. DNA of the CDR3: TGTGCCAGCAGCCAAGATCGCCAGGGTGGCAATTCACCCCTCCACTTT.